A selection of T cell receptor beta chains follows, all from one sample in a study of T cell responses to AZD1222 COVID-19 vaccine. Only in-frame clones appear in the TCRdb table, and some are missing; sequencing was by immunoSEQ multiplex PCR. The profile shows over 150,000 clones, over 85% of them singletons. Material: peripheral blood, obtained 28 days after the second AZD1222 dose. All receptors come from an adult who received the AZD1222 COVID-19 vaccine. CDR3s include the opening cysteine and the closing phenylalanine or tryptophan. D genes are given only for firm matches. Not every row has a clone size; where given, it reads once, few, many or a size class.

j_gene: TRBJ2-7; len: 16; abundance: .; v_gene: TRBV7-9; d_gene: TRBD1; CDR3nt: TGTGCCAGCAGCTTTAGGGGGCAGGGAGTCTTCTACGAGCAGTACTTC; CDR3aa: CASSFRGQGVFYEQYF
j_gene: TRBJ1-5; len: 13; abundance: .; v_gene: TRBV19; d_gene: .; CDR3nt: TGTGCCAGTAGTAAAGGGCCAGGGCAGCCCCAGCATTTT; CDR3aa: CASSKGPGQPQHF
j_gene: TRBJ1-2; len: 13; abundance: .; v_gene: TRBV3-1/TRBV3-2; d_gene: .; CDR3nt: TGTGCCAGCAGCCAAGATGCAAACTATGGCTACACCTTC; CDR3aa: CASSQDANYGYTF
j_gene: TRBJ2-7; len: 13; abundance: .; v_gene: TRBV12-3/TRBV12-4; d_gene: .; CDR3nt: TGTGCCAGCGGCCCGAATTTCAGCGGCGAGCAGTACTTC; CDR3aa: CASGPNFSGEQYF
j_gene: TRBJ2-7; len: 14; abundance: few; v_gene: TRBV5-1; d_gene: TRBD1; CDR3nt: TGCGCCAGCAGCCTGGGGACAGGGTTATACGAGCAGTACTTC; CDR3aa: CASSLGTGLYEQYF
j_gene: TRBJ1-2; len: 16; abundance: .; v_gene: TRBV28; d_gene: .; CDR3nt: TGTGCCAGCAGTTGGGCCTGGAGGACCCGCCGGGGTGGCTACACCTTC; CDR3aa: CASSWAWRTRRGGYTF
j_gene: TRBJ1-5; len: 15; abundance: .; v_gene: TRBV2; d_gene: TRBD1; CDR3nt: TGTGCCAGCAGTTCCGGGACAGTTAGCAATCAGCCCCAGCATTTT; CDR3aa: CASSSGTVSNQPQHF
j_gene: TRBJ2-7; len: 13; abundance: .; v_gene: TRBV28; d_gene: .; CDR3nt: TGTGCCAGTTGGGGGACACCCTCCTACGAGCAGTACTTC; CDR3aa: CASWGTPSYEQYF
j_gene: TRBJ1-1; len: 12; abundance: .; v_gene: TRBV28; d_gene: .; CDR3nt: TGTGCCAACAGGGTCCTGAGCGCTGAAGCTTTCTTT; CDR3aa: CANRVLSAEAFF
j_gene: TRBJ1-2; len: 16; abundance: .; v_gene: TRBV7-8; d_gene: TRBD1; CDR3nt: TGTGCCAGCAGCCCCCGTCCCGGGACAGGGTGGGATGGCTACACCTTC; CDR3aa: CASSPRPGTGWDGYTF
j_gene: TRBJ2-3; len: 15; abundance: .; v_gene: TRBV11-2; d_gene: .; CDR3nt: TGTGCCAGCAGCCCTCGGACAGCCAGCACAGATACGCAGTATTTT; CDR3aa: CASSPRTASTDTQYF
j_gene: TRBJ1-5; len: 13; abundance: .; v_gene: TRBV24-1; d_gene: TRBD1; CDR3nt: TGTGCCACCAAGGCAGGGGGCTGTCAGCCCCAGCATTTT; CDR3aa: CATKAGGCQPQHF
j_gene: TRBJ1-4; len: 14; abundance: .; v_gene: TRBV4-1; d_gene: .; CDR3nt: TGCGCCAGCACCGCAGGGTTGACTAATGAAAAACTGTTTTTT; CDR3aa: CASTAGLTNEKLFF
j_gene: TRBJ1-2; len: 11; abundance: .; v_gene: TRBV28; d_gene: .; CDR3nt: TGTGCCACTTATACCCCCAGCTACTACACCTTC; CDR3aa: CATYTPSYYTF
j_gene: TRBJ2-5; len: 13; abundance: .; v_gene: TRBV10-3; d_gene: .; CDR3nt: TGTGCCATCAGTGACGCACAGCAAGAGACCCAGTACTTC; CDR3aa: CAISDAQQETQYF
j_gene: TRBJ2-1; len: 15; abundance: .; v_gene: TRBV5-8; d_gene: TRBD2; CDR3nt: TGTGCCAGCAGCCTTAGCGGGGGGGCCTACAATGAGCAGTTCTTC; CDR3aa: CASSLSGGAYNEQFF
j_gene: TRBJ1-2; len: 15; abundance: .; v_gene: TRBV7-6; d_gene: TRBD1; CDR3nt: TGTGCCAGCAGCTTAGCGGTTGGGACAGGGAAGGGCTACACCTTC; CDR3aa: CASSLAVGTGKGYTF
j_gene: TRBJ2-1; len: 15; abundance: .; v_gene: TRBV25-1; d_gene: TRBD2; CDR3nt: TGTGCCAGCAGTGACGCCCGGGGGGCCTACAATGAGCAGTTCTTC; CDR3aa: CASSDARGAYNEQFF
j_gene: TRBJ2-5; len: 12; abundance: .; v_gene: TRBV9; d_gene: .; CDR3nt: TGTGCCAGCAGCGTAGTGGGAGAGACCCAGTACTTC; CDR3aa: CASSVVGETQYF
j_gene: TRBJ1-2; len: 15; abundance: once; v_gene: TRBV4-3; d_gene: .; CDR3nt: TGCGCCAGCAGCCAAGATGAGTCTCCTAGTTATGGCTACACCTTC; CDR3aa: CASSQDESPSYGYTF